This T cell receptor delta chain was found in a study of Vδ1+ human thymocytes. The template was reverse-transcribed extracted RNA. Pooled V-gene forward primers with one constant-region reverse primer generated the CDR3 amplicons by multiplex PCR. TCRdb re-processed the multiplex PCR reads via CATT. This sample has some 54,000 delta-chain clones, with approximately 16% found just once. V lost 0 bases to trimming and J lost 1 base; unmatched junction nucleotides: 9. CDR1 is TSWWSYY, CDR2 QGS, per germline. There are 19 residues in the CDR3. The study, taken as a whole, reports: Highly polyclonal TRG and TRD repertoires with Gaussian CDR3 length distributions appeared in thymus.

In the case of this clone: Its antigen is unidentified.

After alphabeta T cell depletion, CD3+ Vdelta1+ Vdelta2- thymocytes were sorted. The sequenced material came from Vdelta1+ gamma-delta thymocytes from the thymus. As to subset: FACS-sorted CD3+ TCRalphabeta- TCRVdelta1+ TCRVdelta2- thymocytes. This sequence joins TRDV1 and TRDJ1, with 12 bases aligning to TRDD3. This TCR derives from a boy in the first two years of life who had congenital heart surgery. CDR3 sequence (DNA): TGTGCTCTTGGGGAACTAGTTCGATCACTGGGGGATACCACCGATAAACTCATCTTT. It is translated as CALGELVRSLGDTTDKLIF.